This TCR beta chain derives from a study of brain T cells in children with intractable seizures. Regarding this clone: Its specificity is not known. A read error may produce the germline difference seen at one junction end.

This CDR3 spans 12 amino acids. Only cases whose brain tissue showed the highest T cell transcript signatures were sequenced. Study results and limitations: Pre- and post-surgery blood differed in depth, so pre-surgery absences may be undersampling.

The method was immunoSEQ multiplex PCR; TCRdb's version includes in-frame clones alone and lacks a portion of them. The table has tens of thousands of clones, about 93% seen once; the top ten hold 24%. Sequencing used peripheral blood, obtained at surgery. V gene TRBV12-3 or TRBV12-4 combines with J gene TRBJ2-1; 10 bases match TRBD2. This receptor was obtained from a girl aged 2 to 10 with Rasmussen encephalitis and intractable seizures. The CDR3 nucleotides are TGTGCCAGCAGCACTCTAGCGGGAGTTGGGATCTTC. Translating it yields CASSTLAGVGIF.